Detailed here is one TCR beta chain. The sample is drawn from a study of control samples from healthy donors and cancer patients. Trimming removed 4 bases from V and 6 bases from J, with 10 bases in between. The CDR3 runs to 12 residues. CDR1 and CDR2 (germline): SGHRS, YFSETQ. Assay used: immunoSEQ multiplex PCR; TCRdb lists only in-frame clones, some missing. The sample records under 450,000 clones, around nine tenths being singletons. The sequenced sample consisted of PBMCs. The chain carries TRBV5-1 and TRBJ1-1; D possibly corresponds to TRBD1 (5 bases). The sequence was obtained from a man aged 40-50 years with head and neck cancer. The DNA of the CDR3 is TGCGCCAGCAGCCAAGGGGTGGCTGAAGCTTTCTTT. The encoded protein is CASSQGVAEAFF.